This entry is about one T cell receptor beta chain. Methods used by the authors: How many nucleated cells were present was estimated from reference gene primer amplification. Profiled with immunoSEQ multiplex PCR; TCRdb holds only in-frame clones, not every one. Clone size and the V and J calls come from that table; the DNA yielded D and trimming. The data show about 24,000 clones, more than 75% seen once. These data originate in a study of blood T cell repertoires in COVID-19. Study at large: Specimens from acute and convalescent COVID-19 originated in the United States, Italy and Spain. The analysed material was cDNA or gDNA that came from T cells, B-cell-depleted T cells, or PBMCs.

CDR3 length: 15 amino acids. V lost 6 bases, J lost 0 bases, and 12 bases lay in between. CDR1 is MNHEY and CDR2 is SVGAGI in the germline V gene. The receptor was isolated from a human donor with active COVID-19. The donor label of this sample is uncertain. This chain connects TRBV6-5 to TRBJ1-5; unclear D gene. The sample comprised peripheral blood. This CDR3 reads CASRSDKYSNQPQHF. The DNA of the CDR3 is TGTGCCAGCAGATCCGACAAGTATAGCAATCAGCCCCAGCATTTT.